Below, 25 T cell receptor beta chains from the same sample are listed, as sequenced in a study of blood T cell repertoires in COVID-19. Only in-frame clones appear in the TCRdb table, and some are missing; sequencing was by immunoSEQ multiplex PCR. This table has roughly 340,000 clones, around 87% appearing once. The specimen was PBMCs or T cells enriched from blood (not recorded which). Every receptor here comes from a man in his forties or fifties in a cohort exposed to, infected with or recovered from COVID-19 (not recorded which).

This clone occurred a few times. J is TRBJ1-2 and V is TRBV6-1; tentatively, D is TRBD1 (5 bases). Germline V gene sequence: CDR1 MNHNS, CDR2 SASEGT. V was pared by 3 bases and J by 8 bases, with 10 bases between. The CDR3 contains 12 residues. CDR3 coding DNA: TGTGCCAGCAGTGATGGGGGAGGCGGCTACACCTTC. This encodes CASSDGGGGYTF.

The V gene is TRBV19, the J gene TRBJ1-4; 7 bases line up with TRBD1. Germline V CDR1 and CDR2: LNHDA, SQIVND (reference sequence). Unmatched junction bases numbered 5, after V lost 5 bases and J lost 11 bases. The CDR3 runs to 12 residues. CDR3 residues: CASSPRQGKLFF. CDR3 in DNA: TGTGCCAGTAGTCCCAGACAGGGTAAACTGTTTTTT.

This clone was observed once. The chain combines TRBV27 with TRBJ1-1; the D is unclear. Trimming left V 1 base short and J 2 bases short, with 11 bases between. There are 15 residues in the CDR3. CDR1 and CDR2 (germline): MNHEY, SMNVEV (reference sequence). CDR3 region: CASSLFGNRNTEAFF. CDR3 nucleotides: TGTGCCAGCAGTTTATTTGGCAACCGAAACACTGAAGCTTTCTTT.

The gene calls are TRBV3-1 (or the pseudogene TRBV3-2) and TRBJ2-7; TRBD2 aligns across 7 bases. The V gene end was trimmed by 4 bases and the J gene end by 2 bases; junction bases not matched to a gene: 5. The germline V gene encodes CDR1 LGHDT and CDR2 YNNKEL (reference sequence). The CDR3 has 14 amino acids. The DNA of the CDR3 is TGTGCCAGCAGCCCCCTTGGGGGGGCCTACGAGCAGTACTTC. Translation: CASSPLGGAYEQYF.

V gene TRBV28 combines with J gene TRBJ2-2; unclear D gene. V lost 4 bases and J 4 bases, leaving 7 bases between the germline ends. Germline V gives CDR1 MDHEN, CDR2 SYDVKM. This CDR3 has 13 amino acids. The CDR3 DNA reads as TGTGCCAGCAGTTCTAGTCTCACCGGGGAGCTGTTTTTT. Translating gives CASSSSLTGELFF. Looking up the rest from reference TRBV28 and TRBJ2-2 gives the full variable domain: DVKVTQSSRYLVKRTGEKVFLECVQDMDHENMFWYRQDPGLGLRLIYFSYDVKMKEKGDIPEGYSVSREKKERFSLILESASTNQTSMYLCASSSSLTGELFFGEGSRLTVL.

The CDR3 loop reads CASSEGTGVYSNQPQHF. Written as DNA, the CDR3 is TGTGCCAGCAGTGAAGGGACAGGCGTTTATAGCAATCAGCCCCAGCATTTT. V and J are TRBV2 and TRBJ1-5, with 7 bases identical to TRBD1. This CDR3 is 17 amino acids long. V shed 1 base, J shed 0 bases, and the junction held 6 bases outside the gene matches. Germline V gene data show CDR1 as SNHLY and CDR2 as FYNNEI.

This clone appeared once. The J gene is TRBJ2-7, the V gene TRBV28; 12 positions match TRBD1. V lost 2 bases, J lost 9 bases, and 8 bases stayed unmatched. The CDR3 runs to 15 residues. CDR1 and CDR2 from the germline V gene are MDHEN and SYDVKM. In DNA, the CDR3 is TGTGCCAGCAGTTTAGGGGGACAGGGGGCCTTTTGGCAGTACTTC. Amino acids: CASSLGGQGAFWQYF.

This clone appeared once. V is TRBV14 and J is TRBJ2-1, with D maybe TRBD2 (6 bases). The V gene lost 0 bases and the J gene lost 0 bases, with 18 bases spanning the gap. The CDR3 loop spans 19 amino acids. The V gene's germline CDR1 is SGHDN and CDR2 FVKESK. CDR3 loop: CASSQDSLWRDSSYNEQFF. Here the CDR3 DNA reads TGTGCCAGCAGCCAAGATTCCCTTTGGCGGGATAGCTCCTACAATGAGCAGTTCTTC.

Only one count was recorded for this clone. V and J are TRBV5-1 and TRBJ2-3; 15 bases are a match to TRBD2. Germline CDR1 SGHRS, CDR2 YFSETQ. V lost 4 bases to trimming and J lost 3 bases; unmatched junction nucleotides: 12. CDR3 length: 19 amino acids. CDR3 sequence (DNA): TGCGCCAGCAGCAACTCCCGGACTAGCGGGAGGGCCGTTACAGATACGCAGTATTTT. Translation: CASSNSRTSGRAVTDTQYF.

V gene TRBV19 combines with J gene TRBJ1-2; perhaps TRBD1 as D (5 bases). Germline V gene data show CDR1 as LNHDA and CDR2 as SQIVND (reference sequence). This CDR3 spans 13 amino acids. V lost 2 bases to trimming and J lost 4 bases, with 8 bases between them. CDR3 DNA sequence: TGTGCCAGTAGTATACAGGGAACCTATGGCTACACCTTC. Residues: CASSIQGTYGYTF.

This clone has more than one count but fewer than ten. The CDR3 loop reads CASGGPYNEQFF. The DNA of the CDR3 is TGTGCCAGCGGAGGGCCCTACAATGAGCAGTTCTTC. The chain combines TRBV25-1 with TRBJ2-1; D possibly corresponds to TRBD2 (6 bases). CDR1 and CDR2 from the germline V gene are MGHDK and SYGVNS. The CDR3 loop spans 12 amino acids. Trimming took 8 bases from V and 2 from J, leaving 7 bases between them.

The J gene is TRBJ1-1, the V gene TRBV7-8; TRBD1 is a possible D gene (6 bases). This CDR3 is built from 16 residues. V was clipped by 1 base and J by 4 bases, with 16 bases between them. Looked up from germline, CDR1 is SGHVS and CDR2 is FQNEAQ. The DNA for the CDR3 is TGTGCCAGCAGCTTAGGGATACAGGGTCGGGGCACTGAAGCTTTCTTT. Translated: CASSLGIQGRGTEAFF.

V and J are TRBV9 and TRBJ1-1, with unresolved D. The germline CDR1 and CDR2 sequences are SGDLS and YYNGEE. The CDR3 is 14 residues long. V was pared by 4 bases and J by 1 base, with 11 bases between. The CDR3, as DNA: TGTGCCAGCAGCCTGTTGACTCCGAACACTGAAGCTTTCTTT. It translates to CASSLLTPNTEAFF.

CDR3 residues: CATSSGQGRPDTQYF. Here the CDR3 DNA reads TGTGCCACCAGCTCCGGACAGGGGAGGCCAGATACGCAGTATTTT. The chain employs TRBV15 and TRBJ2-3, with TRBD1 matching over 9 bases. Germline CDR1 is LNHNV and CDR2 is YYDKDF (reference sequence). The V segment lost 5 bases and the J segment 4 bases; nucleotides outside the gene matches: 7. The CDR3 covers 15 residues.

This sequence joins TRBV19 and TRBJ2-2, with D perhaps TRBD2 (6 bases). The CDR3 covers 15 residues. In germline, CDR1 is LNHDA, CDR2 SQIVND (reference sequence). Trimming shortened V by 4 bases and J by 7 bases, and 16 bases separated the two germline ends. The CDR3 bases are TGTGCCAGTAGTAGCCCAGGGTCCGGGGGCGGGGAGCTGTTTTTT. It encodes CASSSPGSGGGELFF.

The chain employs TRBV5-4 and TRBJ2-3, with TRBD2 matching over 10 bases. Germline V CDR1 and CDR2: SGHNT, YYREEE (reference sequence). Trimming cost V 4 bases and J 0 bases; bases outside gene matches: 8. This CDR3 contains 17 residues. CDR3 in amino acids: CASSASGTSESTDTQYF. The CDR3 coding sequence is TGTGCCAGCAGCGCCTCCGGGACTAGCGAGAGCACAGATACGCAGTATTTT.

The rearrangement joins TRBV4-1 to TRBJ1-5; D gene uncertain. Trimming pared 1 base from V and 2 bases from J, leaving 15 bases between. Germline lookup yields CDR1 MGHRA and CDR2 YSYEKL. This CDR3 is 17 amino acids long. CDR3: CASSQVPGLLGNQPQHF. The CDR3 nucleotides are TGCGCCAGCAGCCAAGTACCGGGTCTATTAGGCAATCAGCCCCAGCATTTT.

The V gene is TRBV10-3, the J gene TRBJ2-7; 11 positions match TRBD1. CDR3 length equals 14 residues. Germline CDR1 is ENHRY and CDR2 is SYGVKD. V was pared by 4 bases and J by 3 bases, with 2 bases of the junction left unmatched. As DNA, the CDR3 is TGTGCCATCAGTGGGGGGACAGGGGGCTACGAGCAGTACTTC. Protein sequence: CAISGGTGGYEQYF.

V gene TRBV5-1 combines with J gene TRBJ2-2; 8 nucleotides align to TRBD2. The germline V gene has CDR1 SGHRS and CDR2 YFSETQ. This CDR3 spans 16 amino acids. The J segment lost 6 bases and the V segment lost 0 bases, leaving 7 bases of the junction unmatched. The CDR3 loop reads CASSLGSGGTPGELFF. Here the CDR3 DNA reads TGCGCCAGCAGCTTGGGGAGCGGGGGAACCCCCGGGGAGCTGTTTTTT. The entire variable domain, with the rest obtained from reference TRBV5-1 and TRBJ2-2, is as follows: KAGVTQTPRYLIKTRGQQVTLSCSPISGHRSVSWYQQTPGQGLQFLFEYFSETQRNKGNFPGRFSGRQFSNSRSEMNVSTLELGDSALYLCASSLGSGGTPGELFFGEGSRLTVL.

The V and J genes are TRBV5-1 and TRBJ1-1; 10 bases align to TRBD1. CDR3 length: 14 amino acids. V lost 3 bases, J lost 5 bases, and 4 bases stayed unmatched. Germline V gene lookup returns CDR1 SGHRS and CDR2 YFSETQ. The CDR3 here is CASSSDRGHTEAFF. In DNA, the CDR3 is TGCGCCAGCAGCTCTGACAGGGGGCATACTGAAGCTTTCTTT.

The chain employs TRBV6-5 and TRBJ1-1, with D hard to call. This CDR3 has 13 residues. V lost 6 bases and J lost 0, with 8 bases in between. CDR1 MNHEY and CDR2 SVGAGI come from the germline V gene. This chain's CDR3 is CASRGPMNTEAFF. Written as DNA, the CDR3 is TGTGCCAGCAGGGGCCCTATGAACACTGAAGCTTTCTTT.

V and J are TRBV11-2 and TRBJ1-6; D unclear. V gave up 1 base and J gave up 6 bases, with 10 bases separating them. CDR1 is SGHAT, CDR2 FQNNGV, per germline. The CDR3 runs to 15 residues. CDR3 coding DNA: TGTGCCAGCAGCTTAGGATTCCAGCGTAATTCACCCCTCCACTTT. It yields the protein CASSLGFQRNSPLHF. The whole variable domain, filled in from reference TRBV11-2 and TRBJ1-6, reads EAGVAQSPRYKIIEKRQSVAFWCNPISGHATLYWYQQILGQGPKLLIQFQNNGVVDDSQLPKDRFSAERLKGVDSTLKIQPAKLEDSAVYLCASSLGFQRNSPLHFGNGTRLTVT.

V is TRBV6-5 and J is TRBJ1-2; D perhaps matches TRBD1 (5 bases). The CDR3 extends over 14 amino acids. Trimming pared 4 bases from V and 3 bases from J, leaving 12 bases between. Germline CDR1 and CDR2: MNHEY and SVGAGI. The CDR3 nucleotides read TGTGCCAGCAGTTCCCCTGGGGGGGACTATGGCTACACCTTC. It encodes CASSSPGGDYGYTF.

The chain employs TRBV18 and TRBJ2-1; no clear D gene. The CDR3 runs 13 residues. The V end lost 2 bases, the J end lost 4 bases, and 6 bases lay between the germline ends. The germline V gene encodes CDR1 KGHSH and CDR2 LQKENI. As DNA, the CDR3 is TGTGCCAGCTCACCAACGGTGTACAATGAGCAGTTCTTC. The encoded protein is CASSPTVYNEQFF.

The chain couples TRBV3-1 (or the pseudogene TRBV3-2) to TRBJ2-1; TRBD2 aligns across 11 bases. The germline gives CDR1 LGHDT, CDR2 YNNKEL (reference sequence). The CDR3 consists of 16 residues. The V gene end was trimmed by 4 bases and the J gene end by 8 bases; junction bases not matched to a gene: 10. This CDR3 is CASSRLLAGAFDEQFF. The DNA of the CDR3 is TGTGCCAGCAGCCGCCTACTAGCGGGAGCGTTCGATGAGCAGTTCTTC.